Within the sample, the clone carrying this TCR beta chain is large. Its antigen is unidentified. The data were taken from a study of somatic mutations in cytotoxic T cells in rheumatoid arthritis. Findings and caveats of the study: There was no significant difference in CD8+ T-cell clonality between rheumatoid arthritis patients and age-matched healthy controls. Slight TRBV07 underrepresentation in rheumatoid arthritis patients went unadjusted for multiple comparisons.

Positive magnetic bead selection isolated CD4+ and CD8+ cells, and flow cytometry checked purity. This CDR3 is 17 amino acids long. CDR1 and CDR2 from the germline V gene are MDHEN and SYDVKM. V was cut by 2 bases and J by 4 bases, with 18 bases left in between. Sequenced by immunoSEQ multiplex PCR; TCRdb stores in-frame clones only, minus some. The data hold 6,000 to 9,000 clones, with 60% observed a single time. The source of this sequence is a woman aged 40 to 55 in good health. This chain joins TRBV28 and TRBJ1-3, with a tentative D call TRBD1 (6 bases). Material for sequencing was CD8+ T cells sorted from blood. For the CDR3, the DNA is TGTGCCAGCAGTTTAGGGAAGACAGGATTAGACGGAAACACCATATATTTT. Translation: CASSLGKTGLDGNTIYF.